The present TCR beta chain was sequenced within a study of neurological immune-mediated disorders (dated by TCRdb to between 2018 and 2020). Regarding the complete study: Peripheral blood TCR-beta repertoires from patients with HTLV-I-associated myelopathy (HAM/TSP), patients with multiple sclerosis, and healthy controls were compared in the study using UMI-based sequencing. Longitudinal samples, technical triplicates and paired sorted CD4+ and CD8+ T-cell subsets, alongside PBMC samples, were included among the 106 TCR-beta libraries. The cohort comprised around 70 subjects: 15 or so HAM/TSP patients, 34 multiple sclerosis patients and approximately 20 healthy controls.

Healthy controls were blood bank volunteers in Maryland, USA. For the unsorted PBMC libraries, 2 million PBMCs were stored in RNAlater at -80 degrees C until RNA extraction and were used to generate the libraries. Peripheral blood was subjected to Ficoll-Hypaque density gradient centrifugation to isolate PBMCs, which were then cryopreserved in liquid nitrogen. V lost 0 bases and J lost 4 bases; the stretch between them is 9 bases long. In the germline V gene, CDR1 corresponds to SGHVT and CDR2 to SQSDAQ. The CDR3 runs 14 residues from the cysteine to the phenylalanine. Of all the DNA, just the CDR3 is kept, 42 bases in frame from base 1. Results and caveats for the whole study, not just this receptor: Expanded clones from different subjects shared no identical CDR3 amino acid sequences, which suggests that TCR-beta repertoires were private in all groups. TCR clonal expansion was highest in HAM/TSP patients and lowest in MS patients, with MS patients falling below even healthy controls.

Many counts were recorded for this clonotype. The antigen it binds to is not known. Base qualities are not recorded, but no much larger clone differs from it by a single base. To synthesize cDNA, template-switch 5'RACE was performed with a primer carrying a 10-nucleotide random unique molecular identifier so that each TCR transcript was tagged. Every sequencing run yielded over 170 million TCR-beta sequences covering 15-18 subjects. Total RNA was extracted with the RNeasy kit. TCR-beta VDJ regions were amplified with primers for the TCR constant region and the 5'RACE anchor, using the KAPA Real-time Library Amplification kit. A first PCR added sample indexes and Illumina adaptors, and a second PCR then raised library yield. The roughly 650 bp TCR product was size-selected on a 2% E-gel SizeSelection system after Ampure bead purification. Library quality was checked on a Bioanalyzer, concentration was measured with Qubit, and libraries were quantified with the Kapa Library Quantification kit before pooling. An Illumina HiSeq 2500 sequenced the libraries paired-end 2 x 150 bp. To increase sequence diversity, about 25-31% phiX was spiked into each library pool. Regarding the original processing steps: Quality-filtered reads were processed with the UMI-based MiGEC pipeline, which removed over 85% of raw TCR sequences during error correction. IMGT germline references were used for alignment of VDJ genes, and clonotypes were defined by a unique CDR3 amino acid sequence together with V-J genes. Clonal expansion, Shannon diversity, and CDR3 relatedness (CalcPairwiseDistances, ClusterSamples) were evaluated with VDJtools, and phylogenetic trees were built with CLCbio workbench. Clones with at least 8 unique UMIs were defined as expanded, with this threshold being based on coefficient-of-variation modelling across technical triplicates. TCRdb reprocessing: public reads trimmed at Q25 with fastp, clones called with MiXCR, in-frame beta chains kept. One record per CDR3 amino acid sequence lists the most common genes and DNA. What appears here as the V and J calls and clone size reflects TCRdb's work, not the paper's. This sample holds tens of thousands of distinct CDR3 sequences; almost 7.5% were observed only once. The top ten clonotypes cover 4.4% of the sample.

The rearranged chain carries TRBV7-4 and TRBJ1-2, and the D gene may be TRBD1, 5 bases matching. This receptor was identified in a woman aged 40 to 55 in good health. The specimen was PBMCs. The CDR3 corresponds to CASSLADGTYGYTF. The DNA reads TGTGCCAGCAGCTTAGCGGACGGGACCTATGGCTACACCTTC.